This TCR beta chain was profiled in a study of CXCR3-negative and CXCR3-positive naive CD8 T cells. UMI-labeled 5' RACE yielded the TRB cDNA libraries. TCRdb reprocessed the 5' RACE reads and keeps a single row for each CDR3 protein, giving no DNA. This table lists tens of thousands of distinct CDR3 sequences. The CDR3 contains 17 residues. In germline, CDR1 is DFQATT, CDR2 SNEGSKA (reference sequence). Points from the study as a whole: Memory CD8+ cells had much lower diversity, and both naive subsets had comparably high diversity.

A note on this clonotype: Antigen unknown.

The TCR comes from a human donor in good health. Some clones in this sample may be carry-over from other donors' samples. The source material was naive CXCR3- CD8+ T cells from blood. Subset of the sample: CD45RO-CCR7+CD27+CD95- naive CD8+ T cells lacking CXCR3 (TNR3-). This chain connects TRBV20-1 to TRBJ1-5. CDR3 residues: CSARDLMAAFPDQPQHF.